What follows are 15 T cell receptor beta chains derived from one specimen sequenced in a study of blood T cell repertoires in COVID-19. Sequencing used immunoSEQ multiplex PCR; TCRdb keeps in-frame clones, though not all of them. The profile shows roughly 130,000 clones, about four fifths of them singletons. Sequenced: peripheral blood. Receptors were obtained from a man aged 25-45 years with COVID-19, enrolled during active disease.

The rearrangement joins TRBV3-1 (or the pseudogene TRBV3-2) to TRBJ2-4, with 13 bases identical to TRBD2. The length of the CDR3 is 16 residues. The V and J ends lost 5 bases and 7 bases, in that order; junction bases with no gene match: 8. Germline V lookup: CDR1 LGHDT, CDR2 YNNKEL (reference sequence). CDR3 nucleotide sequence: TGTGCCAGCAGCTTCCGGACTAGCGGGAGTAATAACATTCAGTACTTC. Residues: CASSFRTSGSNNIQYF.

V is TRBV11-2 and J is TRBJ2-2; D might be TRBD2 (7 bases). V lost 1 base and J lost 5, with 20 bases in between. The CDR3 has 18 residues. CDR1 and CDR2 (germline): SGHAT, FQNNGV. This chain's CDR3 is CASSLGTGRGYLTGELFF. CDR3 sequence (DNA): TGTGCCAGCAGCTTAGGCACAGGGAGGGGCTATCTAACCGGGGAGCTGTTTTTT.

This chain connects TRBV7-9 to TRBJ2-6; weak D call: TRBD2 (7 bases). Germline V gene sequence: CDR1 SEHNR, CDR2 FQNEAQ (reference sequence). The CDR3 runs 16 residues. Trimming took 5 bases from V and 1 from J, leaving 12 bases between them. The CDR3 sequence: CASSAGRGSGANVLTF. In DNA, the CDR3 is TGTGCCAGCAGCGCAGGGAGGGGGTCTGGGGCCAACGTCCTGACTTTC.

The chain combines TRBV7-8 with TRBJ2-7; perhaps TRBD2 as D (6 bases). Germline CDR1 SGHVS, CDR2 FQNEAQ. This CDR3 contains 14 residues. V was pared by 6 bases and J by 7 bases, with 19 bases between. The DNA of the CDR3 is TGTGCCAGCAGTTCCACGGGAGTATCGGGAGAGCAGTACTTC. Translating gives CASSSTGVSGEQYF.

This CDR3 is CALTEDLYEQYF. The CDR3 DNA is TGTGCCTTGACGGAGGACCTCTACGAGCAGTACTTC. The chain is built from TRBV30 and TRBJ2-7, with a tentative D call TRBD2 (5 bases). Germline V CDR1 and CDR2: GTSNPN, SVGIG (reference sequence). CDR3 length: 12 residues. Trimming left V 7 bases short and J 3 bases short, with 13 bases between.

CDR3 nucleotide sequence: TGTGCCAGCAGCCCAGGCAGCGGGAGTTACGAGCAGTACTTC. Its translation is CASSPGSGSYEQYF. V gene TRBV9 combines with J gene TRBJ2-7; the match to TRBD2 covers 8 bases. The CDR3 totals 14 residues. Trimming took 4 bases from V and 4 from J; bases not matched to a gene: 7. Germline V gene sequence: CDR1 SGDLS, CDR2 YYNGEE.

In its sample, this clone was seen a few times. CDR3 in DNA: TGTGCCACCAGTTCGAATGGGCGAATGAACACTGAAGCTTTCTTT. Protein: CATSSNGRMNTEAFF. This chain joins TRBV15 and TRBJ1-1; D not certain. This CDR3 has 15 amino acids. Trimming took off 6 bases at V and 0 bases at J, with 14 bases between the two ends. Germline CDR1 is LNHNV and CDR2 is YYDKDF (reference sequence).

The J gene is TRBJ2-1, the V gene TRBV10-2; D is perhaps TRBD2 (5 bases). This CDR3 contains 14 residues. Germline V gene sequence: CDR1 WSHSY, CDR2 SAAADI. V was trimmed by 5 bases and J by 7 bases, leaving 15 bases between them. Here the CDR3 reads CASSFGATGNEQFF. The CDR3, as DNA: TGCGCCAGCAGTTTTGGCGCGACGGGGAATGAGCAGTTCTTC.

The chain has TRBV5-3 and TRBJ1-1, with 8 bases matching TRBD1. TRBV5-3 is identified as an open reading frame with a role that is uncertain. The CDR3 is 17 amino acids. The junction had 10 bases not matched to a gene; V was cut back by 2 bases and J by 1 base. CDR3 sequence reads: CARSFLGTGFRNTEAFF. The DNA of the CDR3 is TGTGCCAGAAGCTTTTTGGGGACAGGATTTAGGAACACTGAAGCTTTCTTT.

The chain links TRBV28 to TRBJ1-5, with 8 bases aligning to TRBD1. CDR3 length: 14 amino acids. J gave up 6 bases and V 5 bases, and 6 bases lay outside the gene matches. Germline V gene lookup returns CDR1 MDHEN and CDR2 SYDVKM. CDR3 amino acids: CASSTDREVQPQHF. In DNA, the CDR3 is TGTGCCAGCAGTACGGACAGGGAGGTTCAGCCCCAGCATTTT.

CDR3 coding DNA: TGCGCCAGCAGCTTACGGACAGGGGCGAACTATGGCTACACCTTC. It yields the protein CASSLRTGANYGYTF. This chain connects TRBV5-1 to TRBJ1-2, with 9 bases that match TRBD1. The CDR3 is 15 amino acids. Germline assignment: CDR1 SGHRS and CDR2 YFSETQ. Trimming at V came to 2 bases and at J to 2 bases, leaving 4 bases not matched to a gene.

The chain uses TRBV6-5 and TRBJ2-7, with TRBD2 identical over 11 bases. V dropped 5 bases and J dropped 3; count of bases not matched to a gene: 6. The CDR3 loop spans 15 amino acids. Per the germline V gene, CDR1 is MNHEY and CDR2 is SVGAGI. CDR3 protein: CASSQLAGASYEQYF. The CDR3 coding sequence is TGTGCCAGCAGTCAACTAGCGGGAGCAAGCTACGAGCAGTACTTC.

This sequence joins TRBV28 and TRBJ1-6; 8 nucleotides align to TRBD1. V lost 4 bases, J lost 10 bases, and 12 bases stayed unmatched. Per the germline V gene, CDR1 is MDHEN and CDR2 is SYDVKM. This CDR3 has 16 amino acids. The chain's CDR3 is CASSYAGGAEHSPLHF. DNA of the CDR3: TGTGCCAGCAGTTATGCAGGGGGCGCGGAGCACTCACCCCTCCACTTT.

J is TRBJ2-7 and V is TRBV5-6, with D perhaps TRBD2 (5 bases). The CDR3 sequence is 13 residues long. Per germline, CDR1 SGHDT and CDR2 YYEEEE. V lost 0 bases to trimming and J lost 9 bases, with 13 bases between them. In nucleotides, the CDR3 is TGTGCCAGCAGCTTGGCCGGGGTTTCAGGGCAGTACTTC. Amino acids: CASSLAGVSGQYF.

The rearrangement uses TRBV5-1 and TRBJ2-7; the match to TRBD1 covers 9 bases. This CDR3 is built from 14 residues. In germline, CDR1 is SGHRS, CDR2 YFSETQ. V lost 4 bases to trimming and J lost 6 bases; unmatched junction nucleotides: 8. The DNA of the CDR3 is TGCGCCAGCAGCAAGGACAGGGGTAACACCGAGCAGTACTTC. This gives the protein CASSKDRGNTEQYF.